Listed here is a single T cell receptor beta chain. Its antigen is not yet known. No quality values exist for individual bases; no much larger clone is one base distant. The donors were healthy, HIV-negative adults with no recently reported acute infections or vaccinations. Only Caucasian adults living in Nashville, Tennessee, USA were represented among the donors. In the unsorted samples, 87 million or so PBMCs were counted, and genomic DNA was extracted using the QIAamp DNA Blood Mini kit. Blood was obtained by leukapheresis, after which PBMCs were separated by Ficoll-Histopaque density gradient centrifugation and cryopreserved in liquid nitrogen vapor phase. Using the deep immunoSEQ assay, TCR CDR3 regions were amplified from genomic DNA by multiplex PCR. For each cell subset, the extracted genomic DNA was distributed evenly across all wells of several immunoSEQ 96-well plates, and each plate served as one replicate. For unsorted PBMC, around 0.3 ug genomic DNA, equal to 25,000 to 35,000 T cell genomes, was loaded into each replicate PCR. Unsorted PBMC genomic DNA was sequenced across ten immunoSEQ deep assay plates. The purified libraries were quantified using a Qubit 3.0 fluorometer, sized with a Bioanalyzer 2100, and then quantified again using the KAPA Library Quantification kit. Every immunoSEQ 96-well plate was sequenced on a dedicated single-read 150-cycle Illumina NextSeq 550 flow cell. The study's own analysis went as follows. Because the immunoSEQ output held only junctional sequences and lacked quality scores, the filtering could not match the filtering applied to full-length reads. To assign V/J genes and CDR3, sequences were annotated against IMGT germline references using PyIR, a Python wrapper for IgBLAST v1.9. Reads with weak V/J assignments (E-value above 1e-6), missing CDR3, stop codons, out-of-frame junctions, or ambiguous translated residues were removed. V3J clonotypes were defined as sequences sharing an identical inferred V gene, J gene, and CDR3 amino acid sequence. Percentage overlap between repertoires was computed as shared unique clonotypes divided by the size of the smaller repertoire. RTK rarefaction, the Chao1 estimator, and Recon v2.1 estimates of unobserved clonotypes were used to assess repertoire richness. What TCRdb holds here is the immuneACCESS table cut down to in-frame rearrangements. Part of the clones is not present; checked against another copy, under half of the missing clones reflect an unresolved V gene, and the others are unexplained. Clone size and the V and J calls come from that table; the DNA yielded D and trimming. Present in this sample are about 560,000 clones, just over 75% of which were seen just once. The ten largest make up 12% of the sample.

The data belong to a study of shared clonotypes between healthy human individuals (TCRdb year 2020). Study-level background: A couple of women and a few men aged 18 to 49 years were included in the cohort. The study deeply sequenced blood TCR repertoires of 5 or 6 healthy adults to estimate repertoire size and the extent of clonotype sharing between individuals. Different laboratories and diverse techniques were used to prepare libraries and sequence TCR repertoires, to increase sequencing depth and limit assay-specific biases. Each donor's leukapheresis produced roughly between roughly 0.85 and 9.5 billion PBMCs.

V loses 5 bases at its end and J loses 0 bases; junction bases beyond the gene matches: 4. The CDR3, from cysteine to phenylalanine, totals 16 residues. Only CDR3 DNA remains: 48 bases, in frame from the first base. Taken from the germline V gene, the CDR1 and CDR2 loops are SGHTA and FQGNSA. The full study reports these points: Pairwise subsampling led to the expectation that sequencing depth would affect the degree of clonotype sharing among donors. The genetic and exposure-history diversity represented was limited by the small number of donors. Sampling was restricted to blood, and TCR repertoires in tissues likely differ from the TCR repertoires found in blood.

The chain uses TRBV7-2 and TRBJ2-2, and TRBD1 aligns with 9 junction nucleotides. Sequencing used PBMCs. The origin of this receptor is a woman in her thirties or forties in good health. Some clones in this sample may be carry-over from other donors' samples. The CDR3 in this case is CASSLTGGANTGELFF. The nucleotide sequence is TGTGCCAGCAGCCTAACAGGGGGCGCGAACACCGGGGAGCTGTTTTTT. Reference TRBV7-2 and TRBJ2-2 genes cover what lies past the CDR3, so the full variable domain is GAGVSQSPSNKVTEKGKDVELRCDPISGHTALYWYRQSLGQGLEFLIYFQGNSAPDKSGLPSDRFSAERTGGSVSTLTIQRTQQEDSAVYLCASSLTGGANTGELFFGEGSRLTVL.